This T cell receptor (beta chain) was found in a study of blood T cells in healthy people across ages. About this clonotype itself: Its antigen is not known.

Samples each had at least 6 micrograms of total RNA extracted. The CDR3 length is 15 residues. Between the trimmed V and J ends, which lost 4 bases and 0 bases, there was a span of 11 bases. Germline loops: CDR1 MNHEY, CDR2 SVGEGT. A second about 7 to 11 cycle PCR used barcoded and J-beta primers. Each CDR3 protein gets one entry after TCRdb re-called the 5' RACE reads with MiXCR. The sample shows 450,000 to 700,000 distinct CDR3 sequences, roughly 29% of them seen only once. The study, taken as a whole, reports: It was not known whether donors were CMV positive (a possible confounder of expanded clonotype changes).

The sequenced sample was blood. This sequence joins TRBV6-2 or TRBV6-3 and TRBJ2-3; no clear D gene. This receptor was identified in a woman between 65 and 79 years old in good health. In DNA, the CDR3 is TGTGCCAGCAGTTTCCCCCGTGGAAGCACAGATACGCAGTATTTT. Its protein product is CASSFPRGSTDTQYF.